The 27 T cell receptor beta chains reported below all come from one sample, sequenced in a study of tumor-infiltrating lymphocytes in localized non-small cell lung cancer (dated by TCRdb to 2020 to 2023). The library was obtained by the immunoSEQ multiplex PCR assay. Not all clones reach the TCRdb copy of this immuneACCESS table, which keeps in-frame sequences only. Checked studies attribute under half of the gap to unresolved V genes and leave the rest unexplained. The sample profile shows just under 10,000 clones; under 85% of them were found once. The ten most abundant clones make up around 21% of the sample. The sample was lung tumor tissue. Receptors were obtained from a human donor with non-small cell lung cancer.

The chain recombines TRBV6-1 with TRBJ2-5, with no clear D. Per germline, CDR1 MNHNS and CDR2 SASEGT. Deletions cut 6 bases from V and 5 bases from J, with 13 bases between. CDR3 length equals 13 residues. CDR3 nucleotide sequence: TGTGCCAGCAGCCTTAGACCGCCCGAGACCCAGTACTTC. Amino acids: CASSLRPPETQYF.

The chain uses TRBV7-7 and TRBJ2-7; the match to TRBD1 covers 11 bases. Per the germline V gene, CDR1 is SSHAT and CDR2 is FNYEAQ (reference sequence). V shed 4 bases and J 6 bases; nucleotides not matched to a gene: 2. The CDR3 length is 13 residues. The CDR3 DNA follows: TGTGCCAGCAGCTCCGGACAGGGGGCCGAGCAGTACTTC. Residues: CASSSGQGAEQYF. The full variable domain, rest sourced from reference TRBV7-7 and TRBJ2-7, is GAGVSQSPRYKVTKRGQDVTLRCDPISSHATLYWYQQALGQGPEFLTYFNYEAQPDKSGLPSDRFSAERPEGSISTLTIQRTEQRDSAMYRCASSSGQGAEQYFGPGTRLTVT.

The chain joins TRBV18 to TRBJ2-7; TRBD1 aligns across 7 bases. The germline gives CDR1 KGHSH, CDR2 LQKENI. V shed 2 bases, J shed 4 bases, and the junction held 8 bases outside the gene matches. The length of the CDR3 is 15 residues. Written as DNA, the CDR3 is TGTGCCAGCTCACCAAAGGGGGCGGTCGGGTACGAGCAGTACTTC. Its translation is CASSPKGAVGYEQYF. Variable domain in full (rest from reference TRBV18 and TRBJ2-7): NAGVMQNPRHLVRRRGQEARLRCSPMKGHSHVYWYRQLPEEGLKFMVYLQKENIIDESGMPKERFSAEFPKEGPSILRIQQVVRGDSAAYFCASSPKGAVGYEQYFGPGTRLTVT.

The gene calls are TRBV7-9 and TRBJ1-1; 8 bases line up with TRBD1. Trimming took 3 bases from V and 1 from J; bases not matched to a gene: 1. This CDR3 spans 14 amino acids. Germline CDR1 reads SEHNR; CDR2 reads FQNEAQ (reference sequence). The CDR3 region is CASSFGQGNTEAFF. The CDR3 DNA reads TGTGCCAGCAGCTTCGGACAGGGGAACACTGAAGCTTTCTTT.

The V gene is TRBV2, the J gene TRBJ2-5; tentative D call: TRBD2 (6 bases). The CDR3 loop spans 12 amino acids. The V end was cut by 7 bases, the J end by 2 bases, with 8 bases between. Germline assignment: CDR1 SNHLY and CDR2 FYNNEI. For the CDR3, the DNA is TGTGCCAGCAAAGGAGGGCAAGAGACCCAGTACTTC. Amino acids: CASKGGQETQYF.

DNA of the CDR3: TGTGCCTGGAGTGTACGAGCCGGGGAGCTGTTTTTT. Translating it yields CAWSVRAGELFF. The chain couples TRBV30 to TRBJ2-2; D is unresolved. The V gene lost 0 bases and the J gene lost 6 bases, with 5 bases spanning the gap. Germline V gene sequence: CDR1 GTSNPN, CDR2 SVGIG (reference sequence). The CDR3 runs 12 residues.

This clone was observed once. The chain combines TRBV5-1 with TRBJ1-5; a possible D gene is TRBD1 (6 bases). Trimming shortened V by 1 base and J by 5 bases, and 13 bases separated the two germline ends. Germline values: CDR1 SGHRS, CDR2 YFSETQ. CDR3 length equals 15 residues. CDR3 coding DNA: TGCGCCAGCAGCTTGTCGGGGGGCGAGGATCAGCCCCAGCATTTT. The encoded protein is CASSLSGGEDQPQHF.

The chain carries TRBV7-9 and TRBJ2-3, with 10 bases matching TRBD1. The CDR3 runs to 15 residues. CDR1 is SEHNR, CDR2 FQNEAQ, per germline (reference sequence). Trimming removed 5 bases from V and 6 bases from J; junction bases left unmatched: 8. CDR3 in amino acids: CASSADRGRIDTQYF. CDR3 in DNA: TGTGCCAGCAGCGCAGACAGGGGGCGGATCGATACGCAGTATTTT. Complete variable domain (other parts from reference TRBV7-9 and TRBJ2-3): DTGVSQNPRHKITKRGQNVTFRCDPISEHNRLYWYRQTLGQGPEFLTYFQNEAQLEKSRLLSDRFSAERPKGSFSTLEIQRTEQGDSAMYLCASSADRGRIDTQYFGPGTRLTVL.

This chain joins TRBV10-3 and TRBJ2-7; the match to TRBD1 covers 7 bases. There are 15 residues in the CDR3. From germline, CDR1 is ENHRY and CDR2 SYGVKD. The junction had 5 bases not matched to a gene; V was cut back by 2 bases and J by 1 base. CDR3 region: CAISEPNRGSYEQYF. The CDR3 DNA follows: TGTGCCATCAGTGAGCCAAACAGGGGTTCCTACGAGCAGTACTTC.

The CDR3 here is CASRSGLGDLNTGELFF. The CDR3 coding sequence is TGCGCCAGCAGGTCTGGTTTGGGGGACCTGAACACCGGGGAGCTGTTTTTT. The chain links TRBV5-1 to TRBJ2-2; D could derive from TRBD1 or TRBD2 (5 bases each). Germline CDR1 SGHRS, CDR2 YFSETQ. Deletions cut 5 bases from V and 1 base from J, with 18 bases between. The CDR3 contains 17 residues.

This clone was recorded a few times. The chain is built from TRBV19 and TRBJ1-6, with TRBD1 identical over 7 bases. This CDR3 contains 14 residues. Trimming at V came to 3 bases and at J to 10 bases, leaving 6 bases not matched to a gene. Germline V gene lookup returns CDR1 LNHDA and CDR2 SQIVND (reference sequence). In DNA form, the CDR3 reads TGTGCCAGTAGTATGACAGGGAATGGATCACCCCTCCACTTT. This codes for CASSMTGNGSPLHF.

This chain joins TRBV18 and TRBJ2-3; D might be TRBD2 (6 bases). The CDR3 has 13 residues. The germline V gene encodes CDR1 KGHSH and CDR2 LQKENI. The ends were cut back, 4 bases at V and 11 bases at J, with 16 bases in the middle. The CDR3 is CASSHGGGAGQYF. DNA of the CDR3: TGTGCCAGCTCACACGGAGGCGGGGCGGGGCAGTATTTT.

To note about this clone: The junction and the germline gene differ at one end; a read error may be behind it. The rearrangement links TRBV7-2 to TRBJ2-2; maybe TRBD2 (6 bases). The CDR3 has 13 residues. The germline V gene encodes CDR1 SGHTA and CDR2 FQGNSA. The CDR3, as DNA: TGTGCCAGCAGCTTAGAACGCACCGGGGAGGTGTTTTTT. Its protein product is CASSLERTGEVFF.

This clone has more than one count but fewer than ten. DNA of the CDR3: TGTGCCAGCAGTGAACCGGATAGGGTGACATATGGCTACACCTTC. This encodes CASSEPDRVTYGYTF. V and J are TRBV6-1 and TRBJ1-2; D is ambiguous. Trimming removed 2 bases at V and 5 bases at J, with 15 bases between. CDR3 length equals 15 residues. Per the germline V gene, CDR1 is MNHNS and CDR2 is SASEGT.

In its sample, this clone is medium-sized (0.01 to 0.1%). The chain uses TRBV6-1 and TRBJ2-7; 10 bases fit TRBD2. CDR1 and CDR2 from the germline V gene are MNHNS and SASEGT. V lost 1 base to trimming and J lost 7 bases; unmatched junction nucleotides: 7. CDR3 length: 15 amino acids. CDR3 DNA sequence: TGTGCCAGCAGTGAAGGGGGGAGCGGGGGGGCTGAGCAGTACTTC. Translated: CASSEGGSGGAEQYF.

The V gene is TRBV18, the J gene TRBJ1-1, with 7 bases lining up with TRBD1. V shed 1 base, J shed 0 bases, and the junction held 2 bases outside the gene matches. The germline V gene encodes CDR1 KGHSH and CDR2 LQKENI. The CDR3 is 15 residues long. This chain's CDR3 is CASSPQGQLNTEAFF. The CDR3 nucleotides are TGTGCCAGCTCACCACAGGGACAGTTGAACACTGAAGCTTTCTTT.

By share of the sample, this clone is medium-sized. The chain links TRBV6-1 to TRBJ2-3; 8 bases fit TRBD1. With V trimmed by 6 bases and J by 5 bases, 13 bases remained unmatched. The CDR3 loop spans 16 amino acids. Per germline, CDR1 MNHNS and CDR2 SASEGT. The CDR3 DNA reads TGTGCCAGCAGAGAACCTGTTCAGGGGGCGCGAGATACGCAGTATTTT. Protein sequence: CASREPVQGARDTQYF.

This chain uses TRBV19 with TRBJ1-5; D remains unclear. Per germline, CDR1 LNHDA and CDR2 SQIVND (reference sequence). There are 10 residues in the CDR3. CDR3 coding DNA: TGTGCGGCCGGGTCTCAGCCCCAGCATTTT. Protein product: CAAGSQPQHF.

The chain links TRBV10-3 to TRBJ1-2, with D possibly TRBD1 on 6 matching bases. The length of the CDR3 is 14 residues. V was pared by 3 bases and J by 2 bases, with 10 bases between. Germline CDR1 ENHRY, CDR2 SYGVKD. CDR3 region: CAISEQGSNYGYTF. The CDR3 DNA reads TGTGCCATCAGTGAACAGGGTTCCAACTATGGCTACACCTTC.

The chain links TRBV5-1 to TRBJ1-1, with 7 nucleotides matching TRBD1. The CDR3 runs 14 residues. V dropped 4 bases and J dropped 1; count of bases not matched to a gene: 4. The germline V gene encodes CDR1 SGHRS and CDR2 YFSETQ. For the CDR3, the DNA is TGCGCCAGCAGCCCTGGGACAGCGAACACTGAAGCTTTCTTT. This gives the protein CASSPGTANTEAFF.

The chain couples TRBV10-3 to TRBJ2-3; D may be TRBD1 or TRBD2 (6 bases each). This CDR3 comprises 14 residues. V was clipped by 2 bases and J by 4 bases, with 10 bases between them. Germline lookup yields CDR1 ENHRY and CDR2 SYGVKD. CDR3 sequence: CAISEEGGSDTQYF. CDR3 bases: TGTGCCATCAGTGAGGAGGGGGGCTCAGATACGCAGTATTTT.

The J gene is TRBJ2-7, the V gene TRBV25-1; a weak D match, TRBD2 (6 bases). The CDR3 is 15 amino acids. Germline V gives CDR1 MGHDK, CDR2 SYGVNS. V dropped 1 base and J dropped 3 bases, with 13 bases sitting between them. The CDR3 sequence is CASSESGRGIYEQYF. Written as DNA, the CDR3 is TGTGCCAGCAGTGAATCCGGGCGGGGAATCTACGAGCAGTACTTC.

This clone is labeled as medium-sized (0.01 to 0.1%). One end of the junction fails to match germline, which may point to a read error. This chain joins TRBV5-1 and TRBJ2-7, with D maybe TRBD1 (5 bases). CDR3 length: 16 amino acids. The germline CDR1 and CDR2 sequences are SGHRS and YFSETQ. The CDR3 region is CASRLGYGQGPYEQYF. CDR3 bases: TGCGCCAGCAGGTTGGGTTACGGGCAGGGCCCCTACGAGCAGTACTTC.

This chain's CDR3 is CASSLVRMGEQYF. The CDR3 nucleotides are TGTGCCAGCAGCTTGGTCAGGATGGGCGAGCAGTACTTC. The rearrangement links TRBV5-6 to TRBJ2-7; no reliable D call. Between the trimmed V and J ends, which lost 0 bases and 6 bases, there was a span of 10 bases. The germline V gene has CDR1 SGHDT and CDR2 YYEEEE. The CDR3 consists of 13 residues.

This clone has more than one count but fewer than ten. The chain combines TRBV28 with TRBJ1-6; 7 bases line up with TRBD1. Germline CDR1 reads MDHEN; CDR2 reads SYDVKM. The CDR3 sequence is 20 residues long. V was clipped by 1 base and J by 8 bases; unmatched bases: 20. The CDR3 DNA follows: TGTGCCAGCAGTTTATTAGACCCGACAGGGACGATTGGTGGGGATTCACCCCTCCACTTT. Translating gives CASSLLDPTGTIGGDSPLHF.

The V gene is TRBV9, the J gene TRBJ1-1, with a tentative D call TRBD1 (5 bases). CDR1 and CDR2 from the germline V gene are SGDLS and YYNGEE. This CDR3 is built from 15 residues. Trimming took off 4 bases at V and 0 bases at J, with 13 bases between the two ends. The CDR3 sequence is CASSPRTGLNTEAFF. In DNA, the CDR3 is TGTGCCAGCAGCCCGCGGACGGGACTGAACACTGAAGCTTTCTTT.

This clone was seen more than once but under ten times. The chain combines TRBV2 with TRBJ1-2; 9 bases map to TRBD1. The CDR3 is 13 residues long. The V gene end was trimmed by 6 bases and the J gene end by 4 bases; junction bases not matched to a gene: 3. Germline V gives CDR1 SNHLY, CDR2 FYNNEI. The CDR3, as DNA: TGTGCCAGCAGGGGACAGGGCGGCTATGGCTACACCTTC. Translating gives CASRGQGGYGYTF.